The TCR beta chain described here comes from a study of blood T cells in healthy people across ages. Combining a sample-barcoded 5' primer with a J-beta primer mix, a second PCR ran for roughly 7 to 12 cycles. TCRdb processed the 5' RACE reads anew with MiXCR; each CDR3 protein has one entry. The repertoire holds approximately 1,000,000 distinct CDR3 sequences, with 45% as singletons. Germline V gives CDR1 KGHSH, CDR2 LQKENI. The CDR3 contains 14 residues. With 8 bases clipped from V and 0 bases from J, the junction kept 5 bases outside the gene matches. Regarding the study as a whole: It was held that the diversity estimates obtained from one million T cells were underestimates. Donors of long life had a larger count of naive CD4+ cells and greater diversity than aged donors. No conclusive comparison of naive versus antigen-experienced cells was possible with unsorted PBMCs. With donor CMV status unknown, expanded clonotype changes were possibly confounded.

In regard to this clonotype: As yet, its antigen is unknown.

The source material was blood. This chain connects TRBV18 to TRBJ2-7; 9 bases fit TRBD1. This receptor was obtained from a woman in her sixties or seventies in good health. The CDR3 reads CASRGQGISYEQYF. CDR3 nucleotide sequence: TGTGCCAGCCGAGGACAGGGGATCTCCTACGAGCAGTACTTC. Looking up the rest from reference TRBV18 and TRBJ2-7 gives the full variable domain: NAGVMQNPRHLVRRRGQEARLRCSPMKGHSHVYWYRQLPEEGLKFMVYLQKENIIDESGMPKERFSAEFPKEGPSILRIQQVVRGDSAAYFCASRGQGISYEQYFGPGTRLTVT.